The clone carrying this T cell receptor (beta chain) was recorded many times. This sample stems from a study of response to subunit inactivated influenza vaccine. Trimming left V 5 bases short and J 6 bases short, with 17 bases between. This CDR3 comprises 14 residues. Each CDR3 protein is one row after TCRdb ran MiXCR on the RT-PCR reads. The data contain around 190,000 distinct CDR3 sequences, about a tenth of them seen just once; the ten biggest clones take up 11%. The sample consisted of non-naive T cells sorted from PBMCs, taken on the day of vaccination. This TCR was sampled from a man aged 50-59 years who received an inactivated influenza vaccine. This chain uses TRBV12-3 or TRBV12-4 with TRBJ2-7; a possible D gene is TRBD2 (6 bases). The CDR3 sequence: CASSNRRGEGEQYF. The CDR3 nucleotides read TGTGCCAGCAGTAACAGGAGGGGAGAAGGCGAGCAGTACTTC.